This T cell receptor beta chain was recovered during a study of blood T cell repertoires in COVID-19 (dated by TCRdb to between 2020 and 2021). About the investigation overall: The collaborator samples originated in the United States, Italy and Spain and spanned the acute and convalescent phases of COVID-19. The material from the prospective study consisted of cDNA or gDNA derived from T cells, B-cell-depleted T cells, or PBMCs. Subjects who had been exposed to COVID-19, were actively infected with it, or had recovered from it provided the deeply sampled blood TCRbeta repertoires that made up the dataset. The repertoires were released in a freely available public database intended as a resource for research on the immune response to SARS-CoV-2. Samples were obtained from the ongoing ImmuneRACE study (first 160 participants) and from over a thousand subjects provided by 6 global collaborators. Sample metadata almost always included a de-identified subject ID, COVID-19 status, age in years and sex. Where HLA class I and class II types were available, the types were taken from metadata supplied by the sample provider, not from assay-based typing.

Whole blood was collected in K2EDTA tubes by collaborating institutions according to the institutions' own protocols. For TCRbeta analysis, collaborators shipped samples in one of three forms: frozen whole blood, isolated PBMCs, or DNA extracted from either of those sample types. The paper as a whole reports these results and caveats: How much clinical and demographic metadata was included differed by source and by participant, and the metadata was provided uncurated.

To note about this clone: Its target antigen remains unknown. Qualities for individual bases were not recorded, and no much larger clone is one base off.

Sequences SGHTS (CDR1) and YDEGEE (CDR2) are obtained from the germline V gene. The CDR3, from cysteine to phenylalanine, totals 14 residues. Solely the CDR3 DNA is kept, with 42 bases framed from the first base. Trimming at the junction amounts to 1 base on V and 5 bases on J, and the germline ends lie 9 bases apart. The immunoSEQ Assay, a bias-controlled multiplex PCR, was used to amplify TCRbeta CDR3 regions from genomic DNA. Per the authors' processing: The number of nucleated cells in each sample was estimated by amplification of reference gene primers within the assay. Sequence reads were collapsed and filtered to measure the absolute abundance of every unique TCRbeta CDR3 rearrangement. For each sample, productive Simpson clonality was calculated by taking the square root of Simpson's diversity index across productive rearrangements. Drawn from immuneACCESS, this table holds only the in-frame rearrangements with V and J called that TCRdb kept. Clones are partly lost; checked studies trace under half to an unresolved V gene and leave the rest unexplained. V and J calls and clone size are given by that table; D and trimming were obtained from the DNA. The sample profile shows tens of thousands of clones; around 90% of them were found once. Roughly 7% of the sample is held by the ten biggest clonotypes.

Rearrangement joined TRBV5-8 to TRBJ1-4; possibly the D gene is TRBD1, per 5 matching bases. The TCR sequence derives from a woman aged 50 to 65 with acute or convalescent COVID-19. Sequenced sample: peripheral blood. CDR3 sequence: CASSLSNRNEKLFF. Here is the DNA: TGTGCCAGCAGCTTGTCGAACAGGAATGAAAAACTGTTTTTT.